This T cell receptor beta chain was obtained from a study of a mutant IDH1 vaccine in newly diagnosed glioma. At the level of the study: Patients arrived already treated with radiotherapy, temozolomide, or both, most having had both. V12 took place at week 35, and V13 at week 47.

Of note for this clone: Its specificity is not known.

The data were produced by immunoSEQ multiplex PCR, yet TCRdb's version contains in-frame clones alone and is incomplete. The table includes about 13,000 clones, around 81% detected once. The CDR3 loop spans 14 amino acids. Trimming removed 1 base from V and 6 bases from J; junction bases left unmatched: 6. Germline V gene lookup returns CDR1 SGHVS and CDR2 FQNEAQ. Time point: week 47, end of study. Vaccinated patients received 300 ug of mutant IDH1 20-mer peptide per dose, with topical imiquimod. Vaccination of patients was performed eight times, in weeks 1, 3, 5, 7, 11, 15, 19 and 23. The study, taken as a whole, reports: Pseudoprogression apparently lacked any relation to changes in top peripheral T cell clonotypes.

The clonotype comes from a woman in her forties with glioma. The chain couples TRBV7-8 to TRBJ2-7, with 7 bases fitting TRBD2. Material: PBMCs, obtained from a glioma patient whose treatment included an IDH1 peptide vaccine. The CDR3 here is CASSLGGGLREQYF. In nucleotides, the CDR3 is TGTGCCAGCAGCTTAGGGGGGGGACTGCGCGAGCAGTACTTC.